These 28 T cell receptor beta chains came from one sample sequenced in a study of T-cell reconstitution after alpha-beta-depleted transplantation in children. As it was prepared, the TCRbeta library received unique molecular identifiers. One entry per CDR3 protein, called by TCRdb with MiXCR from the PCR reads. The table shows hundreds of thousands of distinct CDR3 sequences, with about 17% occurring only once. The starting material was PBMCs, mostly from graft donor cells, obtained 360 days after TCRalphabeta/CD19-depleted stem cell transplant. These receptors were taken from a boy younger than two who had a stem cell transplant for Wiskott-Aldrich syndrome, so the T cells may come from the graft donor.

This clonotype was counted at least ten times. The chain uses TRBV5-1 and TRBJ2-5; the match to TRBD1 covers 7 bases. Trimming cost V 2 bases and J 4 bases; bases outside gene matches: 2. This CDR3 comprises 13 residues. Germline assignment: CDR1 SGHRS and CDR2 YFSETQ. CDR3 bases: TGCGCCAGCAGCTTTCCAGGGGGAGAGACCCAGTACTTC. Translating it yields CASSFPGGETQYF. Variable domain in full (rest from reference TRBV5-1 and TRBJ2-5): KAGVTQTPRYLIKTRGQQVTLSCSPISGHRSVSWYQQTPGQGLQFLFEYFSETQRNKGNFPGRFSGRQFSNSRSEMNVSTLELGDSALYLCASSFPGGETQYFGPGTRLLVL.

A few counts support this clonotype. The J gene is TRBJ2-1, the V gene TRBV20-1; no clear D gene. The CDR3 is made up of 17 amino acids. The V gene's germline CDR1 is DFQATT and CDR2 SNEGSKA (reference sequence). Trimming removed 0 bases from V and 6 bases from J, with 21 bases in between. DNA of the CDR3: TGCAGTGCTAGAGATCCTAGTAAATTGGGTAACGGCAATGAGCAGTTCTTC. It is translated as CSARDPSKLGNGNEQFF.

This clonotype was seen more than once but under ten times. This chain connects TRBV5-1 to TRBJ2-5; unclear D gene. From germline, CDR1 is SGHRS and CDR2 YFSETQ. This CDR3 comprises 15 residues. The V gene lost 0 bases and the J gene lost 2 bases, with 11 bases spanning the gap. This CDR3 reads CASSLGLVRQETQYF. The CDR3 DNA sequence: TGCGCCAGCAGCTTGGGCCTAGTAAGACAAGAGACCCAGTACTTC.

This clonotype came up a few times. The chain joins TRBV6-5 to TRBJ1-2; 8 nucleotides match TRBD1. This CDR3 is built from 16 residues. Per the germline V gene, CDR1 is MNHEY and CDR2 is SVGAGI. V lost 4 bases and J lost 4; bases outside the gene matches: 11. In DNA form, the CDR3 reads TGTGCCAGCAGTTTAACACCAGGGGGCTTGGGCTATGGCTACACCTTC. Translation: CASSLTPGGLGYGYTF.

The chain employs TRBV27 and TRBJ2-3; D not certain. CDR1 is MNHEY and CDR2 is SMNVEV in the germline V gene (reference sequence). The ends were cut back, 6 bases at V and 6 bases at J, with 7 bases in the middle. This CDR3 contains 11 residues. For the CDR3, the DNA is TGTGCCAGCAGGAGGCTGGATACGCAGTATTTT. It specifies CASRRLDTQYF.

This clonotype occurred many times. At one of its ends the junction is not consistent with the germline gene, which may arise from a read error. The CDR3 loop is CASSSGGTDTQYF. CDR3 in DNA: TGTGCCAGCAGTTCGGGGGGAACAGATACGCAGTATTTT. This chain links TRBV5-1 with TRBJ2-3; the match to TRBD2 covers 7 bases. This CDR3 has 13 residues. Germline V CDR1 and CDR2: SGHRS, YFSETQ.

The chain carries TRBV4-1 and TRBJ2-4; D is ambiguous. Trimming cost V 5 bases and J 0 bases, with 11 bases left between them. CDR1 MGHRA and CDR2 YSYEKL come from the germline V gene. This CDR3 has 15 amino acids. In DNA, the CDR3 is TGCGCCAGCAGCGCACGGGTTCTAGCCAAAAACATTCAGTACTTC. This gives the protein CASSARVLAKNIQYF.

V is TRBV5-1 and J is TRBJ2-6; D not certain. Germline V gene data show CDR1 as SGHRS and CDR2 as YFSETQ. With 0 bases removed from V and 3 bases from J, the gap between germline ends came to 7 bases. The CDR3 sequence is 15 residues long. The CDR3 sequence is CASSLVDGGANVLTF. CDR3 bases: TGCGCCAGCAGCTTGGTAGACGGTGGGGCCAACGTCCTGACTTTC. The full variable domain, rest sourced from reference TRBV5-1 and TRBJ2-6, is KAGVTQTPRYLIKTRGQQVTLSCSPISGHRSVSWYQQTPGQGLQFLFEYFSETQRNKGNFPGRFSGRQFSNSRSEMNVSTLELGDSALYLCASSLVDGGANVLTFGAGSRLTVL.

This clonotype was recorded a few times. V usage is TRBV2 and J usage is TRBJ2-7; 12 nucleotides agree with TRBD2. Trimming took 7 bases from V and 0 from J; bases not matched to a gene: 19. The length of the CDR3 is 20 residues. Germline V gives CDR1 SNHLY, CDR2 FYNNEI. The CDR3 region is CASTRRLGGLAGSSSYEQYF. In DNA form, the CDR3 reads TGTGCCAGCACCAGGCGATTGGGGGGACTAGCGGGCTCAAGCTCCTACGAGCAGTACTTC.

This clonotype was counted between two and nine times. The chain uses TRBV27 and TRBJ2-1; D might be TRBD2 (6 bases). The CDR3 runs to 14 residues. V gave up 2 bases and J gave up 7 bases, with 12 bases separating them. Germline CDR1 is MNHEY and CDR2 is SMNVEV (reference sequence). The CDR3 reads CASSLIGGTNEQFF. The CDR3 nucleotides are TGTGCCAGCAGTTTAATAGGCGGGACGAATGAGCAGTTCTTC.

The CDR3 protein is CSVGGGSHPSGNTIYF. The CDR3, as DNA: TGCAGCGTTGGAGGGGGATCTCACCCCTCTGGAAACACCATATATTTT. V and J are TRBV29-1 and TRBJ1-3; possibly TRBD1 for D (6 bases). CDR3 length equals 16 residues. Trimming cost V 4 bases and J 0 bases, with 16 bases left between them. The germline CDR1 and CDR2 sequences are SQVTM and ANQGSEA.

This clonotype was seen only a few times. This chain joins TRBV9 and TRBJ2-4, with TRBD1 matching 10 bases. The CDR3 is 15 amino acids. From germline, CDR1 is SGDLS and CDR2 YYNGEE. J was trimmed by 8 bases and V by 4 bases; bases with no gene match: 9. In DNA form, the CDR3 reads TGTGCCAGCAGCTGGGGACAGGGGAGGAGAGACATTCAGTACTTC. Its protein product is CASSWGQGRRDIQYF.

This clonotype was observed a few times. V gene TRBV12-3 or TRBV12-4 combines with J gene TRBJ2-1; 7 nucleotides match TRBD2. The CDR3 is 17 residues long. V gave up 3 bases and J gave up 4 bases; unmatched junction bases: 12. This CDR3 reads CASSFSTLADLYNEQFF. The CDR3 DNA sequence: TGTGCCAGCAGTTTCTCTACCCTAGCGGATCTTTACAATGAGCAGTTCTTC.

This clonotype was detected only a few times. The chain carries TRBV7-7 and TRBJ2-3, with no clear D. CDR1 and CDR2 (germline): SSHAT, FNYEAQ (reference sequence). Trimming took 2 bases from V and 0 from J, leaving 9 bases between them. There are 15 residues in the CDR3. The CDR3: CASSLTTASTDTQYF. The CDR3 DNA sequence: TGTGCCAGCAGCTTAACAACAGCTAGCACAGATACGCAGTATTTT.

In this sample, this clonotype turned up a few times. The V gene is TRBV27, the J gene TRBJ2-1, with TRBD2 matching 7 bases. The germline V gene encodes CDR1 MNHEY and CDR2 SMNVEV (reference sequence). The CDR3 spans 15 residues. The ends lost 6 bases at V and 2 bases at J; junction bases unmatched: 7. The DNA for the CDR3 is TGTGCCAGCAGCCCACCTAGCGGTCCCTACAATGAGCAGTTCTTC. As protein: CASSPPSGPYNEQFF.

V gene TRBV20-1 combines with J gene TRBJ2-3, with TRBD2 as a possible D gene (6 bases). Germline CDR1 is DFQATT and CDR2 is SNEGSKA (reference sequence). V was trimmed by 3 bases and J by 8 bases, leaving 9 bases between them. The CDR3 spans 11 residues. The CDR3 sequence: CSASGEATQYF. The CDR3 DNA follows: TGCAGTGCTAGTGGGGAGGCTACGCAGTATTTT.

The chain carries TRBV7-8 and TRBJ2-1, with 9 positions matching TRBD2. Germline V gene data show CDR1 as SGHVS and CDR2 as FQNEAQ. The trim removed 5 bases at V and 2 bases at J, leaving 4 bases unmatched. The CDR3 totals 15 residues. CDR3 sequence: CASSRLADPYNEQFF. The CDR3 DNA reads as TGTGCCAGCAGCCGACTAGCGGACCCCTACAATGAGCAGTTCTTC.

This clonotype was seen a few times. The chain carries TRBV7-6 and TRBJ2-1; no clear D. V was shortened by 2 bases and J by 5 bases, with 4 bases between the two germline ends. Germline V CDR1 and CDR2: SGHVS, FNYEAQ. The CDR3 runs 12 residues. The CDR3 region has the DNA TGTGCCAGCAGCTTATACCACAATGAGCAGTTCTTC. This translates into CASSLYHNEQFF.

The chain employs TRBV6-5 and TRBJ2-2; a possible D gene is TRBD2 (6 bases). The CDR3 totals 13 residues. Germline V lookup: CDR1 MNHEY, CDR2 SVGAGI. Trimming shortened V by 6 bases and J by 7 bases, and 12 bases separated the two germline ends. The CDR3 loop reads CASRDWRDGELFF. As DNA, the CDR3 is TGTGCCAGCAGGGACTGGAGGGACGGGGAGCTGTTTTTT.

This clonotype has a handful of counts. The chain's CDR3 is CASTRQDYGYTF. CDR3 DNA sequence: TGTGCCAGCACAAGACAGGACTATGGCTACACCTTC. The rearrangement links TRBV7-9 to TRBJ1-2, with D possibly matching TRBD1 (6 bases). CDR3 length: 12 amino acids. The V and J ends lost 7 bases and 3 bases respectively, with 9 bases between them. The V gene's germline CDR1 is SEHNR and CDR2 FQNEAQ (reference sequence).

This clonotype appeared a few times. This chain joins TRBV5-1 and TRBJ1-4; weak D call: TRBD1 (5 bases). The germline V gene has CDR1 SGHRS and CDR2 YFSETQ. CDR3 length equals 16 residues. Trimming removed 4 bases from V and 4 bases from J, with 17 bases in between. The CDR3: CASSPRGGASNEKLFF. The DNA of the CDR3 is TGCGCCAGCAGCCCGAGGGGAGGAGCGAGTAATGAAAAACTGTTTTTT.

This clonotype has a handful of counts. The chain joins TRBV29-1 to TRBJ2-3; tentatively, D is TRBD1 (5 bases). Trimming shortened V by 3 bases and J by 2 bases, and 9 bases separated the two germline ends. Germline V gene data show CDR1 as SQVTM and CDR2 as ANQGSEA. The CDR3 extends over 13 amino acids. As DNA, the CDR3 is TGCAGCGTTGACCGACAGACCACAGATACGCAGTATTTT. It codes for CSVDRQTTDTQYF.

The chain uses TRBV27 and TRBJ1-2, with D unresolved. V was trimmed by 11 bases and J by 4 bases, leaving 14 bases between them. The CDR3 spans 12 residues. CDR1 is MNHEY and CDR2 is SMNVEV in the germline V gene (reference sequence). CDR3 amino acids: CAFTSAGYGYTF. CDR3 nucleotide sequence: TGTGCCTTTACGAGCGCTGGCTATGGCTACACCTTC.

CDR3 in DNA: TGCGCCAGCAGCCAAGATTGGGCGGGGCCTAGCACAGATACGCAGTATTTT. Translated, it gives CASSQDWAGPSTDTQYF. V gene TRBV4-1 combines with J gene TRBJ2-3; a possible D gene is TRBD2 (6 bases). The germline V gene encodes CDR1 MGHRA and CDR2 YSYEKL. V lost 0 bases to trimming and J lost 0 bases, with 13 bases between them. The CDR3 runs 17 residues.

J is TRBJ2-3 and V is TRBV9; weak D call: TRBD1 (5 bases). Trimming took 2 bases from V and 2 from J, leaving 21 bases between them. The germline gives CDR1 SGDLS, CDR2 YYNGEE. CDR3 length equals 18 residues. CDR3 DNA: TGTGCCAGCAGCGTTATGGGGCCGACAGCGTTCTTCACAGATACGCAGTATTTT. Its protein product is CASSVMGPTAFFTDTQYF.

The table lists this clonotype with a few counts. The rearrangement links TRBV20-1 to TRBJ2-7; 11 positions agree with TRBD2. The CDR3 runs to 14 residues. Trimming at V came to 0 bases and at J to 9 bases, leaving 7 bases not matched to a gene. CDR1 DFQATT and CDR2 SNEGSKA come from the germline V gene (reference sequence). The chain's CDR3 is CSARDPPTSGGQYF. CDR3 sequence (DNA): TGCAGTGCTAGAGATCCCCCCACTAGCGGGGGGCAGTACTTC.

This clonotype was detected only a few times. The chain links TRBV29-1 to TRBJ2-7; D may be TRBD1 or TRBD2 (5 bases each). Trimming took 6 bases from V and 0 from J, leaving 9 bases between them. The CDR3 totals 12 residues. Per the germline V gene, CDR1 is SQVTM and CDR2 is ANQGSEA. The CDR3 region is CSVEGTSYEQYF. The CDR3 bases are TGCAGCGTAGAGGGGACCTCCTACGAGCAGTACTTC.

DNA for the CDR3: TGTGCCATCAGTGAGTCGATCTACGAGCAGTACTTC. It encodes CAISESIYEQYF. The rearrangement links TRBV10-3 to TRBJ2-7; D gene uncertain. With 0 bases removed from V and 3 bases from J, the gap between germline ends came to 3 bases. In germline, CDR1 is ENHRY, CDR2 SYGVKD. This CDR3 region has 12 residues.